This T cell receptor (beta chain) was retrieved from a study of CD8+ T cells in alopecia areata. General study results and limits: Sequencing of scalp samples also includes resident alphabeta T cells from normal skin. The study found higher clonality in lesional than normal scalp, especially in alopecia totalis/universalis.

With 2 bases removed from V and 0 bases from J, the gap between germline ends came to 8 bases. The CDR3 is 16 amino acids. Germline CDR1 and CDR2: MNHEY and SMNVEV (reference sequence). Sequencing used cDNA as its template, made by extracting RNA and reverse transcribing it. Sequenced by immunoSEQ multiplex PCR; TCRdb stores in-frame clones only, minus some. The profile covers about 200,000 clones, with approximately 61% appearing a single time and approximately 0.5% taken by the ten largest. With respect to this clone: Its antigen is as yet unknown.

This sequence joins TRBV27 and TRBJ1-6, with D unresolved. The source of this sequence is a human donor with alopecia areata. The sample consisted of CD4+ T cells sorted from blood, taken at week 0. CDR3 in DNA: TGTGCCAGCAGTTTAACCGCAGGCTCCTATAATTCACCCCTCCACTTT. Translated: CASSLTAGSYNSPLHF.